This T cell receptor beta chain was captured in a study of human versus mouse CDR3 diversity and MHC coevolution (dated by TCRdb to about 2017). For the wider study: The immunoSEQ assay was reported to detect one in 200,000 T cells and to minimize multiplex PCR amplification bias. The human cohort was made up of three healthy volunteer blood donors, who at collection were aged 30 to 40, 40 to 50 and 60 to 69, one donor in each range. Across mouse and human samples, each sample had between about 0.6 x 10^7 and 1.6 x 10^7 valid reads. Human naive CD4 T cell repertoires served as a reference for TCR selection on multiple MHC II alleles, compared against human-TCR-locus transgenic mice with single MHC II. Results and caveats for the whole study, not just this receptor: The largest TCR beta repertoire according to iCHAO1 estimates belonged to humans, at approximately 1.7 million clonotypes, a result attributed likely to selection by multiple MHC II molecules. On average, more CDR3 deletions and insertions were observed in humans than in mice, indicating greater exonuclease and TdT activity. Because human T cells were selected on six or seven MHC II alleles, repertoire diversity in humans and mice was not considered directly comparable. Two of the three human donors showed the lowest clonal inequality scores among all compared groups.

The CDR3, from cysteine to phenylalanine, totals 16 residues. Here the CDR3 DNA is all that survives: 48 bases in frame from base 1. V is cut back by 0 bases and J by 8 bases, with 10 bases in the junction unmatched. Sequences KGHSH (CDR1) and LQKENI (CDR2) are obtained from the germline V gene. A remark on this clone: Its antigen remains unidentified. One base away there is no much larger clone; base qualities are not given.

Genomic DNA was extracted from the sorted cells using the QIAGEN blood and tissue kit and was quantified on a NanoDrop 1000. Using multiplex PCR of genomic DNA, the immunoSEQ platform deep sequenced and quantified the TCR alpha and beta chains. The original pipeline was this. Annotation of the TCR sequences relied on IMGT gene and region definitions. Out-of-frame rearrangements were taken as a proxy for the preselection repertoire and were compared with in-frame clonotypes. The iCHAO1 estimator supplied with the immunoSEQ platform was used to estimate repertoire size. Clonal inequality was measured with a Gini index on in-frame amino acid clonotypes, based on the Lorenz curve. Shared clonotypes were counted with the intersect function of the R package tcR, and similarity was scored with the Jaccard index. Frequencies of V, J and V-J usage were subjected to principal component analysis with the R prcomp function, without normalization. TCRdb carries this immuneACCESS record with in-frame sequences only. Its versions omit some clonotypes, under half of them owing to an unresolved V gene in the studies checked, with the rest unexplained. D and trimming come from the DNA, and the V and J calls and clone size come from that table. The sample profile shows tens of thousands of clones; over 85% of them were found once. The ten biggest clones cover over 1.3% of the sample.

Naive CD4 T cells, defined as CD45RO-negative and CD62L-positive, were isolated from PBMCs by fluorescence-activated cell sorting. Each donor gave roughly 50 ml of fresh peripheral blood, from which PBMCs were isolated by Ficoll density centrifugation. Sorting was performed on a FACSAria III instrument, with purity above 85% for all samples. The receptor was derived from a person aged 30-70 years in good health. What was sequenced was naive CD4+ T cells from blood. Reading the label with the study, this specimen's cell subset or site is: CD45RO-negative CD62L-positive naive CD4 T cells. This chain is built from TRBV18 and TRBJ2-1, with TRBD2 identical over 7 junction bases. The CDR3 corresponds to CASSPPGGTTSDEQFF. The nucleotides are TGTGCCAGCTCACCACCGGGGGGGACGACCAGCGATGAGCAGTTCTTC.